The sequence of this T cell receptor beta chain was determined in a study of vaccination effects on CD4 cells after COVID-19. Background on the study: ViraFEST used viral peptide pools to expand antigen-specific CD4+ T cells before sequencing.

The method was immunoSEQ multiplex PCR; TCRdb's version includes in-frame clones alone and lacks a portion of them. Of about 57,000 clones detected, 78% appear once; the ten largest clones hold more than 3.5%. Germline-derived CDR1 and CDR2 are SGHRS and YFSETQ. This CDR3 is built from 14 residues. The trim removed 4 bases at V and 2 bases at J, leaving 5 bases unmatched. CD4+ T cell isolation took place after about nine days of culture. Either the mRNA-1273 or the BNT162b2 vaccine was given to participants as two doses. In the vaccine recipients, nucleocapsid antibodies were negative and there was no prior SARS-CoV-2 infection. Comment on this clone: Its specificity is not known.

V and J are TRBV5-1 and TRBJ1-2, with 7 bases aligning to TRBD1. Material: CD4+ T cells from PBMCs cultured without peptide, obtained after COVID-19 vaccination. The sequence derives from a human donor who received a COVID-19 vaccine. The CDR3 is CASSPLQGNYGYTF. The CDR3, as DNA: TGCGCCAGCAGCCCATTACAGGGGAACTATGGCTACACCTTC.